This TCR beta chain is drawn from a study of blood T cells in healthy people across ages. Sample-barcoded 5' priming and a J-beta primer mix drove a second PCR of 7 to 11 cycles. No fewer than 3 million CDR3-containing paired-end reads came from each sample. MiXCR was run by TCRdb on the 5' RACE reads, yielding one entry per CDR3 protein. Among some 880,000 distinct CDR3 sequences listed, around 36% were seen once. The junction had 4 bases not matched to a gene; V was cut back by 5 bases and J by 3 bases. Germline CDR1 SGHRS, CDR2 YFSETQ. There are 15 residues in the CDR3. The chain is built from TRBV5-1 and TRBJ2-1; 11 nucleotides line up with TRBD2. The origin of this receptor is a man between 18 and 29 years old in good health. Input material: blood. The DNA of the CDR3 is TGCGCCAGCAGGCCGACTAGCGGGAACTACAATGAGCAGTTCTTC. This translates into CASRPTSGNYNEQFF.